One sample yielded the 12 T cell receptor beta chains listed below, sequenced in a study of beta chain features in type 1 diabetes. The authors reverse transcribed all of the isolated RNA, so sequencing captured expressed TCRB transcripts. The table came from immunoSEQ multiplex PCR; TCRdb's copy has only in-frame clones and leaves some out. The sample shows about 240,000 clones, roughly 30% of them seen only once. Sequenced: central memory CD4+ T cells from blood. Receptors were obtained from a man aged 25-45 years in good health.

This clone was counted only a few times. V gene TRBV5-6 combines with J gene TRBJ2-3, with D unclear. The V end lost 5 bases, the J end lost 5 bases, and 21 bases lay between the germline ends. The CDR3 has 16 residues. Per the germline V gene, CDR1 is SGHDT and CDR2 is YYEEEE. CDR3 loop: CASSFARLDSQDTQYF. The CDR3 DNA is TGTGCCAGCAGTTTTGCACGGCTAGACTCTCAAGATACGCAGTATTTT.

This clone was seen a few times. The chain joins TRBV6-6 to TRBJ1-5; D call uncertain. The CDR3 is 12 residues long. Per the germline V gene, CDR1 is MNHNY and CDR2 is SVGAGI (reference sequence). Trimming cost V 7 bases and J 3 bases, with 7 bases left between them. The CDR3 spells CASKAANQPQHF. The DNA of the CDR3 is TGTGCCAGCAAGGCCGCCAATCAGCCCCAGCATTTT.

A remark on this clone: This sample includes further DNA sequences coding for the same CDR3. As DNA, the CDR3 is TGCAGCGTAGGAGAGACCCAGTACTTC. Translated: CSVGETQYF. The V call is TRBV29-1, the J call TRBJ2-5; unclear D gene. Trimming shortened V by 6 bases and J by 4 bases, and 3 bases separated the two germline ends. CDR3 length: 9 residues. Germline-derived CDR1 and CDR2 are SQVTM and ANQGSEA. Looking up the rest from reference TRBV29-1 and TRBJ2-5 gives the full variable domain: SAVISQKPSRDICQRGTSLTIQCQVDSQVTMMFWYRQQPGQSLTLIATANQGSEATYESGFVIDKFPISRPNLTFSTLTVSNMSPEDSSIYLCSVGETQYFGPGTRLLVL.

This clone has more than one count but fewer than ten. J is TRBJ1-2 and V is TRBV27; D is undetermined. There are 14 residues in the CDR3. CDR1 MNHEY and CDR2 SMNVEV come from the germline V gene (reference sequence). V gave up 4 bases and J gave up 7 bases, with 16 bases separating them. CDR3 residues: CASSSNRERFGYTF. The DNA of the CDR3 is TGTGCCAGCAGTTCTAACAGAGAGAGGTTTGGCTACACCTTC.

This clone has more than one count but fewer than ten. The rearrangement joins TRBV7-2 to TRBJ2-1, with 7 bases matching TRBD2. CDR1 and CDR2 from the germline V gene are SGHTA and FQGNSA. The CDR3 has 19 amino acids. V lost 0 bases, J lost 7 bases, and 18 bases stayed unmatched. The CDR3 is CASSLALARGGPSSNEQFF. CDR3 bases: TGTGCCAGCAGCTTAGCCCTAGCGCGGGGAGGGCCCTCTTCTAATGAGCAGTTCTTC.

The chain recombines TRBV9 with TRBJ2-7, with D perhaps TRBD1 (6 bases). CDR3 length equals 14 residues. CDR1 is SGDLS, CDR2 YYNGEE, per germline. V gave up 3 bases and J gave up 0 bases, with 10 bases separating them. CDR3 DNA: TGTGCCAGCAGCGCCTTGACAGGCTCCTACGAGCAGTACTTC. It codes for CASSALTGSYEQYF.

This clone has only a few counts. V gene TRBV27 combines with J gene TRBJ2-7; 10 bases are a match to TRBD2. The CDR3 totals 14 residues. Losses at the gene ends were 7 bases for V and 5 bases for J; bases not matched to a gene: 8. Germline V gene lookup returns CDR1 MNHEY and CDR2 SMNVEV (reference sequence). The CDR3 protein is CASKPGLANNEQYF. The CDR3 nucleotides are TGTGCCAGCAAACCGGGACTAGCGAACAACGAGCAGTACTTC.

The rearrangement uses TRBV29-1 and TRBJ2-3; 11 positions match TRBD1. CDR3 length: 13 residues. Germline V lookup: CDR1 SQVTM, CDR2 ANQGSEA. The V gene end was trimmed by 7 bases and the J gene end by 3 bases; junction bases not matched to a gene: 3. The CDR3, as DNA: TGCAGCGGTGGACAGGGGGCAACAGATACGCAGTATTTT. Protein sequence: CSGGQGATDTQYF.

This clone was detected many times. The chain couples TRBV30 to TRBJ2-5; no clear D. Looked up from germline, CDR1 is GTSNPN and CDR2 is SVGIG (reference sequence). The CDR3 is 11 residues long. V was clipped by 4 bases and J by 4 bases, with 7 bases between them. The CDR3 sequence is CAWTLLETQYF. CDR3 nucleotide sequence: TGTGCCTGGACACTCTTAGAGACCCAGTACTTC.

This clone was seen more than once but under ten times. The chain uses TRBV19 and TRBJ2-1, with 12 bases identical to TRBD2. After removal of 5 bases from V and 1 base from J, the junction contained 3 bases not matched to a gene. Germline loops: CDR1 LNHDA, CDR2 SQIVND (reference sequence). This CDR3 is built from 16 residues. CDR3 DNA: TGTGCCAGTAGTTCCGGACTAGCGGGGTCCTACAATGAGCAGTTCTTC. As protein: CASSSGLAGSYNEQFF.

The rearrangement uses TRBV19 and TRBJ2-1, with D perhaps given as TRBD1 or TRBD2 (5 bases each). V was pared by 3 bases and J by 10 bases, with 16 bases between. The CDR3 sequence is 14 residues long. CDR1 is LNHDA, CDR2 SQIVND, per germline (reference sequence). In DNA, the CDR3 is TGTGCCAGTAGTATCTCCGGGACGCCCCTGGAGCAGTTCTTC. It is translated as CASSISGTPLEQFF.

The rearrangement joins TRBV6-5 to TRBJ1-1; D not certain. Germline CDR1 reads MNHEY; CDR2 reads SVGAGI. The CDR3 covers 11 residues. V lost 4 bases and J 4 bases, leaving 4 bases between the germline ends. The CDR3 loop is CASSWGTEAFF. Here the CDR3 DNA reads TGTGCCAGCAGTTGGGGCACTGAAGCTTTCTTT.